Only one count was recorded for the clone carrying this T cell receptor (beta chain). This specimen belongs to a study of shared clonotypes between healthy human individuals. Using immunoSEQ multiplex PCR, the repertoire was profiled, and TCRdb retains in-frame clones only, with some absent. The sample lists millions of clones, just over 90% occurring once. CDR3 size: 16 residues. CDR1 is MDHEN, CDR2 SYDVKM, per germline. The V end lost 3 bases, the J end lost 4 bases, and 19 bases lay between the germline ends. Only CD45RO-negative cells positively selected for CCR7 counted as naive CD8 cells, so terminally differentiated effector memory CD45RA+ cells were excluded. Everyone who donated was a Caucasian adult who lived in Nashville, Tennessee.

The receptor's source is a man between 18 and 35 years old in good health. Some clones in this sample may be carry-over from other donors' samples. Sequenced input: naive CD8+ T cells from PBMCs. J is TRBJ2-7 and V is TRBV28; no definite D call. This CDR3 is CASSFGQAPPGYEQYF. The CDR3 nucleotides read TGTGCCAGCAGTTTCGGGCAGGCACCCCCTGGGTACGAGCAGTACTTC.